This T cell receptor beta chain emerged from a study of CD8 T cells in ankylosing spondylitis. From the 5' RACE reads, TCRdb called clonotypes with MiXCR, one entry per CDR3 protein. The sample records about 250,000 distinct CDR3 sequences, more than 25% being singletons. Specimen: blood, either unsorted or a sorted T cell fraction (not recorded which). This receptor was taken from a male donor with ankylosing spondylitis or in good health (not recorded which).

The CDR3 protein is CASSKLAGDSEQYF. CDR3 bases: TGTGCCAGCAGTAAACTAGCGGGGGACAGCGAGCAGTACTTC. The chain has TRBV6-1 and TRBJ2-7; 11 bases line up with TRBD2. The CDR3 length is 14 residues. Unmatched junction bases numbered 6, after V lost 5 bases and J lost 6 bases. The germline V gene has CDR1 MNHNS and CDR2 SASEGT.